This T cell receptor beta chain came from a study of cytomegalovirus exposure and HLA in healthy donors. The study, taken as a whole, reports: The authors listed over 150 TCR beta chains as cytomegalovirus-associated.

Measured with immunoSEQ multiplex PCR; TCRdb has only the in-frame clones, and not every one. The table lists 130,000 or so clones, roughly 87% of them singletons. This clone was detected only once. Its antigen is not identified. This CDR3 contains 15 residues. Germline CDR1 reads MNHEY; CDR2 reads SMNVEV (reference sequence). V was pared by 2 bases and J by 10 bases, with 13 bases of the junction left unmatched. The sample taken for sequencing was PBMCs. The gene calls are TRBV27 and TRBJ2-5; 7 bases line up with TRBD1. The receptor comes from a woman between 18 and 29 years old in good health and CMV-seropositive. The CDR3 loop is CASSLTRGSSGDQYF. The CDR3 bases are TGTGCCAGCAGTTTAACCAGGGGGTCTTCTGGGGACCAGTACTTC.